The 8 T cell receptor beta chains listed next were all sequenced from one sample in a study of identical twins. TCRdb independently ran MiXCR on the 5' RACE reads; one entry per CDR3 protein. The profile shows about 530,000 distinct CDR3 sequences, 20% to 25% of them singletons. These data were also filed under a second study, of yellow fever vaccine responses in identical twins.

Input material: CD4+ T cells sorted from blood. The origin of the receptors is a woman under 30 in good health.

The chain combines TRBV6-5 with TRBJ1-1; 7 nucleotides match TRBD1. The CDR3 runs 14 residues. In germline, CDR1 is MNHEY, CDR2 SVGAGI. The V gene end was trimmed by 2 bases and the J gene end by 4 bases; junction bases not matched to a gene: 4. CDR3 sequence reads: CASSYKGGLTEAFF. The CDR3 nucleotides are TGTGCCAGCAGTTACAAAGGGGGCCTCACTGAAGCTTTCTTT.

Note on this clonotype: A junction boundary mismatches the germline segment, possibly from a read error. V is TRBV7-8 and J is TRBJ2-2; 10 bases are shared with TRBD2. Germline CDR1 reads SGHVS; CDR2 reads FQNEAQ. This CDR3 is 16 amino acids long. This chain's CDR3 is CASSLTIAGGTGELIF. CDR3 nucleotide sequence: TGTGCCAGCAGCTTAACTATAGCGGGAGGCACCGGGGAGCTGATTTTT.

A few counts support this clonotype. CDR3 sequence (DNA): TGCGCCAGCAGCCCGCAAACGGGGGCAGCCGCGAACACCGGGGAGCTGTTTTTT. It translates to CASSPQTGAAANTGELFF. V gene TRBV4-1 combines with J gene TRBJ2-2; D might be TRBD1 or TRBD2, each matching 6 bases. Deletions cut 4 bases from V and 0 bases from J, with 18 bases between. The CDR3 extends over 18 amino acids. Per the germline V gene, CDR1 is MGHRA and CDR2 is YSYEKL.

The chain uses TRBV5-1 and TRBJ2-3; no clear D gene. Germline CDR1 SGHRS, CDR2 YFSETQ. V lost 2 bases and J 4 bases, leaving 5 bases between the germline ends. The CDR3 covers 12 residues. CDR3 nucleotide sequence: TGCGCCAGCAGCTTTGATTCAGATACGCAGTATTTT. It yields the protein CASSFDSDTQYF.

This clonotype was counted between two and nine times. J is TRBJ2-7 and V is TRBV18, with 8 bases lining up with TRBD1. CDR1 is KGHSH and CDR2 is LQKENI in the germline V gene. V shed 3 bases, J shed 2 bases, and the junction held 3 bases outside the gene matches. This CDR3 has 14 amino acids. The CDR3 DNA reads TGTGCCAGCTCACCCTCCAGGGGGCCCTACGAGCAGTACTTC. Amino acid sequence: CASSPSRGPYEQYF.

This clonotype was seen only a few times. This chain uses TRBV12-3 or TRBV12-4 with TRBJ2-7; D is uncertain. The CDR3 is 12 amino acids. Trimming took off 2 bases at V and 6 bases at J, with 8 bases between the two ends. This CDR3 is CASSLRVTEQYF. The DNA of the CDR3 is TGTGCCAGCAGTTTAAGGGTAACCGAGCAGTACTTC.

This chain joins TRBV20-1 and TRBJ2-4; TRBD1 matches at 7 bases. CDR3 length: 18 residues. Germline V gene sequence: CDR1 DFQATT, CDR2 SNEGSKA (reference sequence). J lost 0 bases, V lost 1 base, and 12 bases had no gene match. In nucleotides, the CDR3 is TGCAGTGCTAGAGCTGCCCCTCCGGGACAGTTAGCCAAAAACATTCAGTACTTC. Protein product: CSARAAPPGQLAKNIQYF.

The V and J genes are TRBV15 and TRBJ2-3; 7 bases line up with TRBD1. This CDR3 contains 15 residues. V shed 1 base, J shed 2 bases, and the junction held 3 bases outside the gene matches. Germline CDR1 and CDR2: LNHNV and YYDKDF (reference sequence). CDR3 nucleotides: TGTGCCACCAGCAGAGCGGGACAGTTCACAGATACGCAGTATTTT. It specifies CATSRAGQFTDTQYF.